The rows below give T cell receptor beta chains drawn from one sample of a study of early T cells in non-severe SARS-CoV-2 infection. TCRdb analysed the 5' RACE reads with MiXCR anew, one entry per CDR3 protein. The sample has some 24,000 distinct CDR3 sequences, approximately 4.5% seen once; the top ten hold approximately 14%. The source material was whole blood. These receptor sequences come from an adult who was a healthcare worker with PCR-confirmed SARS-CoV-2 infection or an uninfected control (not recorded which). Both conserved end residues are trimmed from each CDR3.

ASSLSYRQKNQPQH | TRBJ1-5 | TRBV7-8
ASSPTTSTDTQY | TRBJ2-3 | TRBV7-2
ASRTGGADTQY | TRBJ2-3 | TRBV11-2
ASSQTTAISEAF | TRBJ1-1 | TRBV4-3
ASSQDSPWGSATNEKLF | TRBJ1-4 | TRBV4-3
SAAGTSGISSYEQY | TRBJ2-7 | TRBV29-1
SVDQGYTEAF | TRBJ1-1 | TRBV29-1
SARDRGQGAGKLF | TRBJ1-4 | TRBV20-1
SAITGDGNQPQH | TRBJ1-5 | TRBV29-1
ASSLTSGLGNEQY | TRBJ2-7 | TRBV11-2
ASSPNRETQY | TRBJ2-5 | TRBV19
ASSLVSGEDGYT | TRBJ1-2 | TRBV11-2
AIPWGGPQETQY | TRBJ2-5 | TRBV10-3
ASSLANPGELF | TRBJ2-2 | TRBV12-3/TRBV12-4
ATSRDSGGYNEQF | TRBJ2-1 | TRBV15
ASSQRWQETQY | TRBJ2-5 | TRBV7-6
ASSLISGRSEQY | TRBJ2-7 | TRBV7-2
SASWDRNTEAF | TRBJ1-1 | TRBV20-1
ASSFPGQLNTGELF | TRBJ2-2 | TRBV5-4
ASSLLQGMHEQY | TRBJ2-7 | TRBV6-2/TRBV6-3
ASSVGGDRYNEQY | TRBJ2-7 | TRBV9
ASNYRAGSEKLF | TRBJ1-4 | TRBV19
ASSLGVGANEQF | TRBJ2-1 | TRBV7-3
ASTDSPNTQY | TRBJ2-3 | TRBV19
ASSYPLQETQY | TRBJ2-5 | TRBV7-6
ASSLSTGVFAEAF | TRBJ1-1 | TRBV5-1
ASSTPGQGTQPQH | TRBJ1-5 | TRBV19
ASSKGIQGRSSYNEQF | TRBJ2-1 | TRBV21-1
ASSQDSPRGLAAYNEQF | TRBJ2-1 | TRBV4-3
ASRESGTPRSGANVLT | TRBJ2-6 | TRBV10-2
ASSLVSLATETQY | TRBJ2-5 | TRBV7-2
ASSPGQRNTIY | TRBJ1-3 | TRBV7-2
ASSLLTWDTQY | TRBJ2-3 | TRBV6-2/TRBV6-3
ASSEFRDISKLF | TRBJ1-4 | TRBV7-9
ASSSAGVRETQY | TRBJ2-5 | TRBV7-6
ASSLTGMLQETQY | TRBJ2-5 | TRBV7-2
ASLRLNTEAF | TRBJ1-1 | TRBV28
ASSSSIAGFSYNEQF | TRBJ2-1 | TRBV11-2
SARTGDQPQH | TRBJ1-5 | TRBV20-1
ASSYSGGGRANEKLF | TRBJ1-4 | TRBV6-6